These T cell receptor beta chains were read from a single sample in a study of regulatory T cells in long-lasting Graves disease. TCRdb passed the multiplex PCR reads through MiXCR, listing each CDR3 protein once. The table lists about 350,000 distinct CDR3 sequences, over 15% of them singletons. A further study also used this sample, focusing on T cells in Graves' hyperthyroidism and ophthalmopathy.

Sample: peripheral blood mononuclear cells (PBMCs), taken at new diagnosis, from a patient treated with antithyroid drugs. The receptors shown here come from a man aged 35 to 55 with Graves disease. CDR3s include the opening cysteine and the closing phenylalanine or tryptophan. A D gene is named only where the DNA matches it firmly. The size entry is marked missing in some rows and otherwise reads once, few, many or a size class.

D gene: -
clone size: many
V gene: TRBV2
J gene: TRBJ2-7
CDR3 DNA: TGTGCCAGCAGCGCGCAGTCCTACGAGCAGTACTTC
CDR3 protein: CASSAQSYEQYF

D gene: -
clone size: many
V gene: TRBV12-3/TRBV12-4
J gene: TRBJ1-1
CDR3 DNA: TGTGCCAGCAGTTTGACCGCGAACACTGAAGCTTTCTTT
CDR3 protein: CASSLTANTEAFF

D gene: -
clone size: few
V gene: TRBV5-1
J gene: TRBJ2-1
CDR3 DNA: TGCGCCAGCAGCTTGGGGGGATCACGCTACAATGAGCAGTTCTTC
CDR3 protein: CASSLGGSRYNEQFF

D gene: -
clone size: few
V gene: TRBV6-5
J gene: TRBJ1-5
CDR3 DNA: TGTGCCAGCAGTTACTCCCAGGCGTATCAGCCCCAGCATTTT
CDR3 protein: CASSYSQAYQPQHF

D gene: -
clone size: -
V gene: TRBV5-4
J gene: TRBJ2-5
CDR3 DNA: TGTGCCAGCAGCCGGGCGGGGTTTCAAGAGACCCAGTACTTC
CDR3 protein: CASSRAGFQETQYF

D gene: -
clone size: many
V gene: TRBV7-2
J gene: TRBJ2-3
CDR3 DNA: TGTGCCAGCAGCTTACCGTCCAGTCTTAGCACAGATACGCAGTATTTT
CDR3 protein: CASSLPSSLSTDTQYF

D gene: TRBD1
clone size: many
V gene: TRBV5-1
J gene: TRBJ2-1
CDR3 DNA: TGCGCCAGCAGCGGACAACAGGGGCCAATCTACAATGAGCAGTTCTTC
CDR3 protein: CASSGQQGPIYNEQFF

D gene: -
clone size: many
V gene: TRBV18
J gene: TRBJ1-5
CDR3 DNA: TGTGCCAGCTCACGAGAGTGGGATCAGCCCCAGCATTTT
CDR3 protein: CASSREWDQPQHF

D gene: TRBD1
clone size: few
V gene: TRBV9
J gene: TRBJ2-3
CDR3 DNA: TGTGCCAGCAGCGCACAGGGGGCGCACACAGATACGCAGTATTTT
CDR3 protein: CASSAQGAHTDTQYF

D gene: TRBD1
clone size: -
V gene: TRBV7-9
J gene: TRBJ2-7
CDR3 DNA: TGTGCCAGCAGCCCCGGGACAGGGGGCGTCCCCTACGAGCAGTACTTC
CDR3 protein: CASSPGTGGVPYEQYF

D gene: -
clone size: few
V gene: TRBV6-1
J gene: TRBJ1-2
CDR3 DNA: TGTGCCAGCAGGTTGTTGGAAGGCTACACCTTC
CDR3 protein: CASRLLEGYTF

D gene: -
clone size: few
V gene: TRBV6-5
J gene: TRBJ2-6
CDR3 DNA: TGTGCCAGCAGTTACTGGGGGGCTTCTGGGGCCAACGTCCTGACTTTC
CDR3 protein: CASSYWGASGANVLTF

D gene: -
clone size: -
V gene: TRBV6-2/TRBV6-3
J gene: TRBJ2-7
CDR3 DNA: TGTGCCAGCAGTAGGGGGGATCGCTACGAGCAGTACTTC
CDR3 protein: CASSRGDRYEQYF

D gene: -
clone size: many
V gene: TRBV7-9
J gene: TRBJ2-2
CDR3 DNA: TGTGCCAGCAGCTCAGGGGGGTACACCGGGGAGCTGTTTTTT
CDR3 protein: CASSSGGYTGELFF

D gene: TRBD1
clone size: many
V gene: TRBV11-2
J gene: TRBJ2-6
CDR3 DNA: TGTGCCAGCAGCCCGACCGGGACAGGGGCACCTGGGGCCAACGTCCTGACTTTC
CDR3 protein: CASSPTGTGAPGANVLTF

D gene: TRBD1
clone size: -
V gene: TRBV19
J gene: TRBJ2-3
CDR3 DNA: TGTGCCAGTAGTATAGAACAGGGGGTGTTAACAGATACGCAGTATTTT
CDR3 protein: CASSIEQGVLTDTQYF

D gene: -
clone size: many
V gene: TRBV28
J gene: TRBJ1-6
CDR3 DNA: TGTGCCAGCAGTCCTCCCGACACCCGGGATAATTCACCCCTCCACTTT
CDR3 protein: CASSPPDTRDNSPLHF

D gene: -
clone size: many
V gene: TRBV2
J gene: TRBJ2-5
CDR3 DNA: TGTGCCAGCAAGAGAGGGGGGGACGGGGGGACCCAGTACTTC
CDR3 protein: CASKRGGDGGTQYF

D gene: -
clone size: many
V gene: TRBV12-3/TRBV12-4
J gene: TRBJ2-2
CDR3 DNA: TGTGCCAGCAGTTTAGTTTCAGGGCCCACCGGGGAGCTGTTTTTT
CDR3 protein: CASSLVSGPTGELFF

D gene: TRBD2
clone size: many
V gene: TRBV2
J gene: TRBJ2-2
CDR3 DNA: TGTGCCAGCACTAGACTAGCGACGGGCACCGGGGAGCTGTTTTTT
CDR3 protein: CASTRLATGTGELFF

D gene: TRBD1
clone size: -
V gene: TRBV6-5
J gene: TRBJ2-2
CDR3 DNA: TGTGCCAGCAGTTGGGGACAGTATGGGGAGCTGTTTTTT
CDR3 protein: CASSWGQYGELFF

D gene: -
clone size: many
V gene: TRBV7-9
J gene: TRBJ2-1
CDR3 DNA: TGTGCCAGCAGTTACAGGGACTCCTACAATGAGCAGTTCTTC
CDR3 protein: CASSYRDSYNEQFF

D gene: TRBD1
clone size: few
V gene: TRBV4-2
J gene: TRBJ2-7
CDR3 DNA: TGTGCCAGCAGCCTTCGGACAGGGGGCGCGGGACGCGCCTACGAGCAGTACTTC
CDR3 protein: CASSLRTGGAGRAYEQYF

D gene: TRBD2
clone size: few
V gene: TRBV6-1
J gene: TRBJ2-1
CDR3 DNA: TGTGCCAGCAGACATACTAGCGGGGGAAGTAATGAGCAGTTCTTC
CDR3 protein: CASRHTSGGSNEQFF

D gene: -
clone size: many
V gene: TRBV28
J gene: TRBJ2-3
CDR3 DNA: TGTGCCAGCAGGACCGGGGTTGATACGCAGTATTTT
CDR3 protein: CASRTGVDTQYF